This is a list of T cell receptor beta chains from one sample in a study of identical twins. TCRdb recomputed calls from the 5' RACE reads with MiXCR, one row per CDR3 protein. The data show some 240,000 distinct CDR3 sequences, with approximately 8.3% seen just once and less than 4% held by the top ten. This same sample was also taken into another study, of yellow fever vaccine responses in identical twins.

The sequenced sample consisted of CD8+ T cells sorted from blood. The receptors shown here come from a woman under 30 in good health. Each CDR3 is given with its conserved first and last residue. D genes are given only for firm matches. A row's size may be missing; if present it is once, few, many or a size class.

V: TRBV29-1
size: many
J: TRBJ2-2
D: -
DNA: TGCAGCGTTGATGGGGGGTGGACCGGGGAGCTGTTTTTT
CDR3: CSVDGGWTGELFF

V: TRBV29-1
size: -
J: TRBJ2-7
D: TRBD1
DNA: TGCAGCACGAGGACAGGCCCCTACGAGCAGTACTTC
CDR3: CSTRTGPYEQYF

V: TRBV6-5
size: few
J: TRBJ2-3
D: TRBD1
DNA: TGTGCCAGCAGTTACAGTATAAGGGGGCCGTCAGATACGCAGTATTTT
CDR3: CASSYSIRGPSDTQYF

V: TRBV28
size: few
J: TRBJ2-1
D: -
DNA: TGTGCCAGCAGCAAAGGGGACGGCTACAATGAGCAGTTCTTC
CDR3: CASSKGDGYNEQFF

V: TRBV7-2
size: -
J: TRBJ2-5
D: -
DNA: TGTGCCAGCAGCCCCACAACATACCAAGAGACCCAGTACTTC
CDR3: CASSPTTYQETQYF

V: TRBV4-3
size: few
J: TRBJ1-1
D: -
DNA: TGCGCCAGCAGCCAAGATCGTGTCGGGGTAGCTGAAGCTTTCTTT
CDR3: CASSQDRVGVAEAFF

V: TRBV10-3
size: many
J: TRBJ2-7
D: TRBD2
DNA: TGTGCCATCAGTGAAGCGGGGGCGATCTACGAGCAGTACTTC
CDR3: CAISEAGAIYEQYF

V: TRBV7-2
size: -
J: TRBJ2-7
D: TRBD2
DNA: TGTGCCAGCAGCCCCTTAGGGGGGACTAGCAGTTACGAGCAGTACTTC
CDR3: CASSPLGGTSSYEQYF

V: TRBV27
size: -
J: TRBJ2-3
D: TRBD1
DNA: TGTGCCAGCAGTTTCAGAGACAGGGGACCAGATACGCAGTATTTT
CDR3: CASSFRDRGPDTQYF

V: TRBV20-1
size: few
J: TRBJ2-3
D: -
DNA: TGCAGTGACTGGGACGGACTCACAGATACGCAGTATTTT
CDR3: CSDWDGLTDTQYF

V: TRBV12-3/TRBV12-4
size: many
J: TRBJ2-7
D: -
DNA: TGTGCCAGCAGTTTAGCGTCGGTGTGGGCCTACGAGCAGTACTTC
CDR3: CASSLASVWAYEQYF